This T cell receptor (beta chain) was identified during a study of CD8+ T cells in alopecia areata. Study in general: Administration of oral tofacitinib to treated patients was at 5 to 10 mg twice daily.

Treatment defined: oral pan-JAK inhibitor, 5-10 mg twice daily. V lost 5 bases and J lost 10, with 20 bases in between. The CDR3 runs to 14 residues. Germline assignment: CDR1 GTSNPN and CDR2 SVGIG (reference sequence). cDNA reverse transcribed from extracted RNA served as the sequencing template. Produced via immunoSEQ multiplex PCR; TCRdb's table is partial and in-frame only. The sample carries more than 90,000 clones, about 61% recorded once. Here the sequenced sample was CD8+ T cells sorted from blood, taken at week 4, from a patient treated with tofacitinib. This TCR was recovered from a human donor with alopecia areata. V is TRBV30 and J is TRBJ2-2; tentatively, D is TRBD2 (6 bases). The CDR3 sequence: CAWEIRDLAAELFF. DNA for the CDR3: TGTGCCTGGGAGATCCGGGACTTGGCTGCGGAGCTGTTTTTT. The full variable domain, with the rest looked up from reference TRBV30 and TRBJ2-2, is SQTIHQWPATLVQPVGSPLSLECTVEGTSNPNLYWYRQAAGRGLQLLFYSVGIGQISSEVPQNLSASRPQDRQFILSSKKLLLSDSGFYLCAWEIRDLAAELFFGEGSRLTVL.